A selection of T cell receptor beta chains follows, all from one sample in a study of T cell repertoires in cytomegalovirus infection. TCRdb re-analysed the reads in MiXCR, keeping a single row per CDR3 protein. The data show 200,000 to 250,000 distinct CDR3 sequences, about 38% seen once. No antigen has been identified for these receptors. Sequencing used CD8+ T cells from cultured PBMCs, obtained from culture after CMV antigen stimulation. Receptor source: a human donor in good health (CMV status not recorded). Some clones in this sample may be carry-over from other donors' samples. CDR3s include the opening cysteine and the closing phenylalanine or tryptophan. Each record gives: CDR3 protein, CDR3 DNA, clone size, D gene, V gene, J gene. A D gene is named only where the DNA matches it firmly. Clone size is stated in some rows and not others, as once, few, many or a class when expanded.

CASSYPGRGETQYF	TGTGCCAGCAGTTACCCCGGGAGAGGAGAGACCCAGTACTTC	once	.	TRBV6-2/TRBV6-3	TRBJ2-5
CASSVTVWGSYNEQFF	TGTGCCAGTAGTGTCACCGTCTGGGGCTCCTACAATGAGCAGTTCTTC	.	.	TRBV19	TRBJ2-1
CASSPPAANNEQFF	TGTGCCAGCAGCCCCCCCGCGGCTAACAATGAGCAGTTCTTC	few	.	TRBV7-6	TRBJ2-1
CASSIDGYSNQPQHF	TGTGCCAGTAGTATTGATGGATATAGCAATCAGCCCCAGCATTTT	.	.	TRBV19	TRBJ1-5
CASSQASSGSTYEQYF	TGCGCCAGCAGCCAAGCGTCCAGCGGTTCAACCTACGAGCAGTACTTC	.	.	TRBV4-1	TRBJ2-7
CASSPRDSSFLYEQYF	TGTGCCAGCAGTCCGCGGGACAGCTCTTTTTTGTACGAGCAGTACTTC	.	.	TRBV27	TRBJ2-7
CASSTPEDGDQPQHF	TGTGCCAGCAGCACCCCCGAGGACGGTGATCAGCCCCAGCATTTT	.	.	TRBV7-8	TRBJ1-5
CSVPTGGLNTQYF	TGCAGCGTTCCGACGGGGGGGCTGAATACGCAGTATTTT	few	TRBD2	TRBV29-1	TRBJ2-3
CSARDARGATEAFF	TGCAGTGCTAGAGATGCCAGGGGCGCGACTGAAGCTTTCTTT	.	.	TRBV20-1	TRBJ1-1
CASSPQGAAGYTF	TGTGCCAGCAGTCCCCAGGGGGCTGCCGGCTACACCTTC	once	TRBD1	TRBV27	TRBJ1-2
CAISAGNEQFF	TGTGCCATCAGTGCTGGCAATGAGCAGTTCTTC	few	.	TRBV10-3	TRBJ2-1
CASSPPSGRTGELFF	TGTGCCAGCTCACCACCGTCGGGGAGGACCGGGGAGCTGTTTTTT	.	.	TRBV18	TRBJ2-2
CASSFMTQGVGPQHF	TGTGCCAGCAGCTTCATGACGCAGGGTGTGGGGCCCCAGCATTTT	.	.	TRBV7-8	TRBJ1-5
CASSLAPGGPCTDTQYF	TGTGCCAGCAGCTTAGCTCCCGGGGGCCCCTGCACAGATACGCAGTATTTT	few	.	TRBV7-9	TRBJ2-3
CASSSSSSYEQYF	TGTGCCAGCAGCTCTTCAAGCTCCTACGAGCAGTACTTC	many	.	TRBV9	TRBJ2-7
CASSLDMEGETQYF	TGTGCCAGCAGTTTAGATATGGAGGGGGAGACCCAGTACTTC	.	.	TRBV12-3/TRBV12-4	TRBJ2-5
CASSPSPLVDGYTF	TGTGCCAGCAGCCCCAGCCCCCTGGTGGATGGCTACACCTTC	.	.	TRBV27	TRBJ1-2
CASSLALNPKPTGSSYEQYF	TGTGCCAGCAGTTTAGCCCTAAACCCCAAACCCACGGGTAGCTCCTACGAGCAGTACTTC	.	.	TRBV12-3/TRBV12-4	TRBJ2-7
CASSQGATGGMNTGELFF	TGTGCCAGCAGCCAAGGAGCGACAGGGGGTATGAACACCGGGGAGCTGTTTTTT	few	TRBD1	TRBV14	TRBJ2-2
CASSLGQSNYGYTF	TGTGCCAGCAGCTTAGGGCAGTCTAACTATGGCTACACCTTC	.	.	TRBV7-4	TRBJ1-2
CASSELDDLLEKLFF	TGTGCCAGCAGTGAACTCGACGACCTTTTGGAAAAACTGTTTTTT	.	.	TRBV2	TRBJ1-4
CASSSRGRTDEQFF	TGTGCCAGCAGCTCCCGAGGACGGACCGATGAGCAGTTCTTC	once	.	TRBV5-5	TRBJ2-1
CASSKIGPESYTF	TGTGCCAGCAGCAAAATCGGCCCTGAGAGCTACACCTTC	.	.	TRBV7-9	TRBJ1-2
CASSLDRRAGGPLSVGANVLTF	TGTGCCAGCAGCTTAGATCGGAGAGCGGGGGGGCCACTGTCTGTCGGGGCCAACGTCCTGACTTTC	.	TRBD2	TRBV11-2	TRBJ2-6
CASSSGLAGGPGQETQYF	TGTGCCAGCAGTTCCGGACTAGCGGGAGGGCCAGGGCAAGAGACCCAGTACTTC	many	TRBD2	TRBV27	TRBJ2-5
CASSLGLDSYNEQFF	TGCGCCAGCAGCTTGGGACTAGACTCCTACAATGAGCAGTTCTTC	.	.	TRBV5-1	TRBJ2-1
CASSLFRDSSYEQYF	TGTGCCAGCAGTTTATTCCGGGACAGCTCCTACGAGCAGTACTTC	.	TRBD1	TRBV28	TRBJ2-7
CASSLGGTQYF	TGTGCCAGCAGCCTAGGGGGGACCCAGTACTTC	.	.	TRBV7-9	TRBJ2-5
CASSISPWEGEAFF	TGTGCCAGTAGTATAAGTCCCTGGGAGGGTGAAGCTTTCTTT	.	.	TRBV19	TRBJ1-1
CARNDSLPPWVGYTF	TGTGCCAGAAATGACAGCCTCCCCCCATGGGTAGGCTACACCTTC	.	.	TRBV2	TRBJ1-2
CASSLIGGEGNEQFF	TGTGCCAGCAGCTTAATTGGAGGTGAAGGCAATGAGCAGTTCTTC	.	.	TRBV7-3	TRBJ2-1
CASSPQDVNQPQHF	TGTGCAAGCTCACCTCAGGACGTCAATCAGCCTCAGCATTTT	.	.	TRBV18	TRBJ1-5
CASSTYGTRNGQNEQFF	TGTGCCAGTAGTACTTACGGGACTCGCAATGGGCAGAATGAGCAGTTCTTC	.	.	TRBV19	TRBJ2-1
CASSDGTSGRAGTGELFF	TGTGCCAGCAGCGACGGGACTAGCGGGAGGGCCGGGACCGGGGAGCTGTTTTTT	.	TRBD2	TRBV7-8	TRBJ2-2
CASSPLFRGSSGNTIYF	TGTGCCAGCTCACCATTGTTCAGGGGGTCCTCTGGAAACACCATATATTTT	.	TRBD1	TRBV18	TRBJ1-3
CASSLFGGNEQFF	TGTGCCAGCAGCTTATTCGGAGGGAATGAGCAGTTCTTC	.	.	TRBV7-3	TRBJ2-1
CASSYSIGAYNEQFF	TGTGCCAGCAGTTACTCGATTGGGGCGTACAATGAGCAGTTCTTC	.	.	TRBV6-5	TRBJ2-1
CASSWTAQQETQYF	TGTGCCAGCAGTTGGACAGCACAACAAGAGACCCAGTACTTC	few	.	TRBV6-6	TRBJ2-5
CASRSGGAFGEQFF	TGTGCCAGCAGAAGCGGGGGGGCCTTTGGCGAGCAGTTCTTC	few	TRBD2	TRBV7-9	TRBJ2-1
CASSEGVGGTDTQYF	TGTGCCAGCAGTGAGGGAGTGGGGGGCACAGATACGCAGTATTTT	few	.	TRBV25-1	TRBJ2-3
CASSEAGGMGDTQYF	TGTGCCAGCAGTGAAGCGGGGGGCATGGGGGATACGCAGTATTTT	.	.	TRBV6-1	TRBJ2-3
CASSLGTYYEQYF	TGTGCCAGCAGTTTAGGGACATACTACGAGCAGTACTTC	few	.	TRBV12-3/TRBV12-4	TRBJ2-7
CSARAQEVSYNEQFF	TGCAGTGCTAGAGCTCAGGAAGTGTCCTACAATGAGCAGTTCTTC	few	.	TRBV20-1	TRBJ2-1
CASSLRQGYTEAFF	TGTGCCAGCAGCCTGAGACAGGGATACACTGAAGCTTTCTTT	.	TRBD1	TRBV14	TRBJ1-1
CASSSLYAPGTGGTGELFF	TGTGCCAGCAGCTCCTTATATGCCCCCGGGACAGGGGGCACCGGGGAGCTGTTTTTT	.	TRBD1	TRBV7-8	TRBJ2-2
CASSPPKVGGTEAFF	TGTGCCAGCAGCCCACCGAAGGTAGGGGGCACTGAAGCTTTCTTT	.	.	TRBV11-2	TRBJ1-1
CASSFWGVAPPYNEQFF	TGTGCCAGCAGTTTCTGGGGCGTGGCACCTCCCTACAATGAGCAGTTCTTC	.	.	TRBV12-3/TRBV12-4	TRBJ2-1
CASQLSGGYTF	TGTGCCAGCCAACTTTCGGGGGGCTACACCTTC	few	.	TRBV12-3/TRBV12-4	TRBJ1-2
CASRIRGASSYEQYF	TGTGCCAGCAGGATCCGTGGGGCTAGCTCCTACGAGCAGTACTTC	.	.	TRBV27	TRBJ2-7
CAWSVDRDTQYF	TGTGCCTGGAGTGTAGACAGGGATACGCAGTATTTT	.	.	TRBV30	TRBJ2-3
CASSMGTSSYEQYF	TGTGCCAGTAGTATGGGGACCTCCTCCTACGAGCAGTACTTC	few	.	TRBV19	TRBJ2-7
CASSPGTGTDTQYF	TGTGCCAGCAGCCCGGGGACTGGCACAGATACGCAGTATTTT	few	.	TRBV7-3	TRBJ2-3
CASSWRDSDTEAFF	TGTGCCAGCAGCTGGCGGGACAGCGATACTGAAGCTTTCTTT	few	TRBD1	TRBV11-2	TRBJ1-1
CASRLANNEQFF	TGTGCCAGTAGACTAGCGAACAATGAGCAGTTCTTC	few	TRBD2	TRBV19	TRBJ2-1
CAILGSGQRSYEQYF	TGTGCCATCCTCGGTTCGGGACAGCGTTCCTACGAGCAGTACTTC	few	TRBD1	TRBV2	TRBJ2-7
CASSGQGVRQPQHF	TGTGCCAGCAGCGGACAGGGAGTCCGGCAGCCCCAGCATTTT	few	TRBD1	TRBV7-6	TRBJ1-5